This T cell receptor beta chain is drawn from a study of human T cells and chemical hapten exposure. About the study: Patch tests put 0.01% DPC on the upper back, and the results were checked at 6 days.

This clonotype was picked up a small number of times. Indicated time point: pre-sensitization, week 0. Treatment reported: therapeutic diphenylcyclopropenone sensitization with weekly scalp DPC. MiXCR, applied by TCRdb to the RACE reads, yields one record per CDR3 protein. The data contain around 180,000 distinct CDR3 sequences, roughly 30% of them seen just once; the ten biggest clones take up just under 3%. Germline V gives CDR1 DFQATT, CDR2 SNEGSKA (reference sequence). V trimming: 0 bases; J trimming: 5 bases; junction bases outside the gene matches: 9. The CDR3 covers 15 residues. This receptor was taken from a woman in her 30s with alopecia areata. Some clones in this sample may be carry-over from other donors' samples. The sequencing here drew on whole blood, taken in connection with sensitization to the hapten diphenylcyclopropenone (DPC). This rearrangement joins TRBV20-1 to TRBJ1-1, with 7 nucleotides matching TRBD1. CDR3 protein: CSARDWGGRGTEAFF. The CDR3 DNA reads as TGCAGTGCTAGAGATTGGGGGGGCAGGGGGACTGAAGCTTTCTTT.